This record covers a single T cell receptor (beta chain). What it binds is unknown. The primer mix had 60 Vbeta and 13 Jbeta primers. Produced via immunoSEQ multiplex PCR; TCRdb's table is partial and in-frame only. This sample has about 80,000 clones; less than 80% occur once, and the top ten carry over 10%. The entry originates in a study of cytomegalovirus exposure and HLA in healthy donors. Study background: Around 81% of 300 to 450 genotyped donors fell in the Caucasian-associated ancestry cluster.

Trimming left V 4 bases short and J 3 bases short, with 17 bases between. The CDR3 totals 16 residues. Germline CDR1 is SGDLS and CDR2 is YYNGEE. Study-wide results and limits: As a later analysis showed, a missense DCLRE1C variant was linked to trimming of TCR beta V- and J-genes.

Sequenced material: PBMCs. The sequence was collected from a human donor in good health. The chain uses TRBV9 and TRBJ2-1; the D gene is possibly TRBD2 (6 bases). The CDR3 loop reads CASSPRAGTDYNEQFF. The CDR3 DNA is TGTGCCAGCAGCCCCCGGGCGGGGACCGACTACAATGAGCAGTTCTTC.